This is a list of T cell receptor beta chains from one sample in a study of cytomegalovirus exposure and HLA in healthy donors. Sequenced by immunoSEQ multiplex PCR; TCRdb stores in-frame clones only, minus some. Of some 140,000 clones in the sample, around 70% were seen once. Input material: PBMCs. The receptor source for this set is a man aged 25 to 40 in good health and CMV-seronegative. Each CDR3 is given without its conserved first and last residue.

j_call	v_call	cdr3_length	cdr3_aa
TRBJ2-3	TRBV4-3	13	ASSPGLAGTDTQY
TRBJ1-1	TRBV7-9	14	ASSLAKNRGNTEAF
TRBJ1-4	TRBV5-1	12	ASRGAGSSEKLF
TRBJ2-2	TRBV5-1	21	ASSLLPGQGARNGVVNTGELF
TRBJ1-4	TRBV27	11	ASSWGQGPKLF
TRBJ1-5	TRBV7-8	12	ASSLSRQDQPQH
TRBJ1-1	TRBV28	11	AIATGVDTEAF
TRBJ2-7	TRBV4-3	14	ASSQDTPGGGDEQY
TRBJ1-3	TRBV25-1	13	ASGGQGTSGNTIY
TRBJ1-2	TRBV7-9	14	ASSSTTGTGNYGYT
TRBJ2-7	TRBV6-1	12	ASSEPSGAYEQY
TRBJ2-7	TRBV9	12	ASSLGQGSYEQY
TRBJ1-6	TRBV9	13	ASSVAQGYNSPLH
TRBJ1-1	TRBV11-2	11	ASRTGAGPEAF
TRBJ2-1	TRBV28	10	ASRPEYYEQF
TRBJ2-5	TRBV5-4	13	ASSSPFDSQETQY
TRBJ2-5	TRBV6-1	10	ASSWSGETQY
TRBJ2-2	TRBV2	12	ASTSGGAGGELF
TRBJ1-6	TRBV5-1	11	ASSLAESSPLH
TRBJ1-1	TRBV15	11	ATSRARNTEAF
TRBJ1-5	TRBV28	12	ASSLGGVHQPQH
TRBJ2-3	TRBV10-3	11	AISGGGTDTQY
TRBJ2-3	TRBV9	12	ASCRDSSTDTQY
TRBJ1-2	TRBV5-6	9	ASSRDYGYT
TRBJ2-1	TRBV18	13	ASSPTQGGNNEQF
TRBJ1-5	TRBV19	11	ASTPGGSQPQH
TRBJ1-1	TRBV4-1	13	ASSHRQGAGTEAF
TRBJ2-7	TRBV12-5	11	ASGFGQGYEQY
TRBJ1-1	TRBV30	11	AWSTFRNTEAF
TRBJ2-2	TRBV9	11	ASSPSNTGELF
TRBJ1-2	TRBV5-4	13	ASSLGQGGSYGYP
TRBJ2-7	TRBV5-4	15	ASSLVGRGLGSYEQY
TRBJ2-5	TRBV7-2	12	ASSQNAGGETQY
TRBJ2-7	TRBV5-4	14	ASSLGPGTENYEQY
TRBJ1-2	TRBV21-1	12	ASSNRETNYGYT
TRBJ2-3	TRBV11-2	15	ASSLEFGGGSTDTQY
TRBJ2-7	TRBV28	12	ASSLPGQGFEQY
TRBJ1-4	TRBV5-1	15	ASSWRGGQGSNEKLF
TRBJ2-7	TRBV2	13	ASRLTGTGGHEQY
TRBJ1-2	TRBV5-4	13	ASSLVGAGNYGYP